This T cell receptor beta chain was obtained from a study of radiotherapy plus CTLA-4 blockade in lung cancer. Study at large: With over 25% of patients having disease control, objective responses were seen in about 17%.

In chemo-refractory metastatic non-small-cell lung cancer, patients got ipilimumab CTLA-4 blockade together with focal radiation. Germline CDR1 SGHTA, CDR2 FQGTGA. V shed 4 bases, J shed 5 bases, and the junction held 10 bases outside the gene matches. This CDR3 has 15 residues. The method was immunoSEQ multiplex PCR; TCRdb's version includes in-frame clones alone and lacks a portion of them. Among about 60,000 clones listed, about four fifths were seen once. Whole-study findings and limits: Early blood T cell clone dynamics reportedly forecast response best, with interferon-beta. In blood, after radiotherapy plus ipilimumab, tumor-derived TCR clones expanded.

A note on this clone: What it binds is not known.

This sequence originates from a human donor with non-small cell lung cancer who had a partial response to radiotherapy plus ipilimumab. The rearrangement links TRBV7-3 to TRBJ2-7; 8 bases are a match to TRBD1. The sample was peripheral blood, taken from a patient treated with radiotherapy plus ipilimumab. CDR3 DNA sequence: TGTGCCAGCAGCTCCGCCGGGACAGGAGGCCACGAGCAGTACTTC. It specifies CASSSAGTGGHEQYF.